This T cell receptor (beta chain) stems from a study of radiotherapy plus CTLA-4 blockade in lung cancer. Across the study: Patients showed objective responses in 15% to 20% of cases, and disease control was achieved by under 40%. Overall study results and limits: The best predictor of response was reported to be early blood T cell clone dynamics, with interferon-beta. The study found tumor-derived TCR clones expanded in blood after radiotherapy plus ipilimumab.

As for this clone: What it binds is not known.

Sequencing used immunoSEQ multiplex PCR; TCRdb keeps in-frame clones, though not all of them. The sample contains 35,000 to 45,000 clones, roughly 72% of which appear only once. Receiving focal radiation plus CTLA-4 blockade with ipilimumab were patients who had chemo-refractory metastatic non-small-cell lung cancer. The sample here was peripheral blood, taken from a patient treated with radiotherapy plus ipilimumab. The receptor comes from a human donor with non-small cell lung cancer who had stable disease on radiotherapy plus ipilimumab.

CDR3 sequence (DNA): TGTGCCAGCAGCTTAGATCCGACAGAAGTAGGGGCTTTTGGCACTGAAGCTTTCTTT. It codes for CASSLDPTEVGAFGTEAFF. The chain has TRBV7-8 and TRBJ1-1, with D perhaps matching TRBD1 (5 bases). CDR1 is SGHVS and CDR2 is FQNEAQ in the germline V gene. The CDR3 has 19 amino acids. V dropped 1 base and J dropped 4 bases, with 25 bases sitting between them.